The TCR beta chain described here comes from a study of blood T cell repertoires in COVID-19. Study-level background: Acute and convalescent COVID-19 specimens originated in the United States, Italy and Spain. Sample material is recorded as cDNA or gDNA derived from T cells, B-cell-depleted T cells, or PBMCs.

Study processing details: The assay estimated nucleated cells by amplifying reference gene primers. The assay was immunoSEQ multiplex PCR, and TCRdb's table has in-frame clones only and misses some. The DNA was the basis for D and trimming; V, J and clone size are from that table. Counted here are over 400,000 clones, about nine tenths occurring once; the ten biggest clones make up around 1.4%. Trimming left V 4 bases short and J 3 bases short, with 13 bases between. Germline V gene lookup returns CDR1 MNHEY and CDR2 SMNVEV (reference sequence). This CDR3 contains 14 residues. The receptor was isolated from a young woman with active or convalescent COVID-19. The chain uses TRBV27 and TRBJ2-7, with D uncertain. The source material was peripheral blood. Written as DNA, the CDR3 is TGTGCCAGCAGTTCTTGGCCCGGAGACTACGAGCAGTACTTC. This codes for CASSSWPGDYEQYF.